A selection of T cell receptor beta chains follows, all from one sample in a study of blood T cells in healthy people across ages. TCRdb independently ran MiXCR on the 5' RACE reads; one entry per CDR3 protein. Here the sample spans 600,000 to 1,000,000 distinct CDR3 sequences, nearly 60% being singletons. The specimen was blood. These receptors were obtained from a man aged 25-45 years in good health. The CDR3 runs from the conserved cysteine through the conserved F or W. The D gene is left open where the match is weak. Clone size is not always given. Where it is, it says once, few, many or a class for expanded clones.

clone_size	v_call	d_call	cdr3_length	j_call	cdr3_aa	cdr3_nt
few	TRBV9	TRBD2	14	TRBJ2-1	CASSELASGYEQFF	TGTGCCAGCAGCGAGCTTGCTAGCGGCTATGAGCAGTTCTTC
-	TRBV27	-	13	TRBJ2-1	CASSLSRHNEQFF	TGTGCCAGCAGTTTAAGTCGACACAATGAGCAGTTCTTC
-	TRBV7-9	TRBD1	14	TRBJ1-4	CASSFDREREKLFF	TGTGCCAGCAGCTTCGACAGGGAGAGGGAAAAACTGTTTTTT
-	TRBV27	TRBD2	16	TRBJ2-7	CASSPSGGEDSYEQYF	TGTGCCAGCAGTCCCAGCGGGGGGGAGGACTCCTACGAGCAGTACTTC
-	TRBV10-3	TRBD2	14	TRBJ2-7	CAISGGGRSYEQYF	TGTGCCATCAGTGGTGGCGGGAGATCCTACGAGCAGTACTTC
-	TRBV18	-	15	TRBJ2-7	CASSPGQLRTYEQYF	TGTGCCAGCTCACCAGGGCAGCTTAGGACCTACGAGCAGTACTTC
-	TRBV30	TRBD2	13	TRBJ2-1	CAWVAGSYNEQFF	TGTGCCTGGGTAGCGGGTTCCTACAATGAGCAGTTCTTC
-	TRBV2	TRBD2	15	TRBJ2-3	CASRSGTSRMDTQYF	TGTGCCAGCAGAAGTGGGACTAGTCGGATGGATACGCAGTATTTT
-	TRBV28	TRBD1	16	TRBJ2-7	CASNTHRRGLGVEQYF	TGTGCCAGCAACACACATCGCAGGGGGCTCGGAGTTGAGCAGTACTTC
few	TRBV29-1	TRBD2	14	TRBJ2-2	CSVSGLGYTGELFF	TGCAGCGTTAGCGGACTAGGGTACACCGGGGAGCTGTTTTTT
-	TRBV13	TRBD1	19	TRBJ1-2	CASSFVRGTGGPEGSGYTF	TGTGCCAGCAGCTTCGTTCGAGGGACAGGGGGCCCGGAGGGATCTGGCTACACCTTC
-	TRBV28	TRBD1	16	TRBJ2-4	CASSSDRGAAKNIQYF	TGTGCCAGCAGTTCAGACAGGGGTGCAGCCAAAAACATTCAGTACTTC
many	TRBV29-1	TRBD2	13	TRBJ2-3	CSVGTSKRDTQYF	TGCAGCGTCGGGACTAGCAAACGAGATACGCAGTATTTT
-	TRBV2	TRBD2	14	TRBJ2-1	CASRTSGRGNEQFF	TGTGCCAGCAGGACTAGCGGGAGGGGCAATGAGCAGTTCTTC
-	TRBV20-1	TRBD1	16	TRBJ1-2	CSATALADGQVYGYTF	TGCAGTGCTACGGCCTTAGCCGACGGACAGGTATATGGCTACACCTTC
few	TRBV18	TRBD2	16	TRBJ2-1	CASSRLAVKGYNEQFF	TGTGCCAGCTCACGACTAGCGGTTAAGGGTTACAATGAGCAGTTCTTC
few	TRBV7-2	TRBD2	15	TRBJ2-4	CASSQTELAGREQYF	TGTGCCAGCAGCCAGACAGAACTAGCGGGGCGGGAGCAGTACTTC
-	TRBV6-6	-	15	TRBJ1-5	CASSLHGTPNQPQHF	TGTGCCAGCAGTTTACACGGGACACCGAATCAGCCCCAGCATTTT
few	TRBV27	-	16	TRBJ2-1	CASSLIPGGPDNEQFF	TGTGCCAGCAGTTTAATCCCGGGGGGCCCCGACAATGAGCAGTTCTTC
-	TRBV27	-	13	TRBJ2-2	CASRPHYTGELFF	TGTGCCAGCAGACCTCATTACACCGGGGAGCTGTTTTTT
few	TRBV12-3/TRBV12-4	-	12	TRBJ2-3	CASSLFSNTQYF	TGTGCCAGCAGCCTTTTCTCAAATACGCAGTATTTT
few	TRBV5-6	TRBD1	18	TRBJ1-4	CASSPGTGGTRTNEKLFF	TGTGCCAGCAGCCCCGGGACAGGGGGAACGCGGACTAATGAAAAACTGTTTTTT
-	TRBV20-1	-	14	TRBJ1-2	CSAPPGHLNYGYTF	TGCAGTGCCCCCCCGGGACACCTTAACTATGGCTACACCTTC
many	TRBV6-2/TRBV6-3	TRBD2	20	TRBJ2-1	CASSFTGTSGRASTFNEQFF	TGTGCCAGCAGTTTCACCGGGACTAGCGGGAGGGCCAGTACGTTCAATGAGCAGTTCTTC
-	TRBV7-2	TRBD2	15	TRBJ2-1	CASSLGWGLAYEQFF	TGTGCCAGCAGCTTAGGGTGGGGACTAGCCTATGAGCAGTTCTTC
-	TRBV5-1	TRBD2	15	TRBJ2-5	CASSLVGTTQETQYF	TGCGCCAGCAGCTTGGTTGGGACTACCCAAGAGACCCAGTACTTC
-	TRBV11-2	-	15	TRBJ1-2	CASSRPRGRPSGYTF	TGTGCCAGCAGCCGCCCCCGGGGGCGCCCCTCTGGCTACACCTTC
-	TRBV28	-	12	TRBJ1-2	CASSSGPRGHTF	TGTGCCAGCAGTTCGGGACCTCGTGGCCACACCTTC
-	TRBV4-2	-	15	TRBJ2-7	CASSQVYGSDHEQYF	TGTGCCAGCAGCCAGGTATACGGGAGCGACCACGAGCAGTACTTC
-	TRBV20-1	-	13	TRBJ2-5	CSATNIVQETQYF	TGCAGTGCCACTAACATAGTCCAAGAGACCCAGTACTTC
few	TRBV6-1	-	15	TRBJ2-5	CASSSGGARGETQYF	TGTGCCAGCAGTTCAGGCGGGGCTCGCGGGGAGACCCAGTACTTC
few	TRBV11-2	-	15	TRBJ1-2	CASSWERGPGYAYTF	TGTGCCAGCAGCTGGGAAAGGGGCCCCGGCTATGCCTACACCTTC
-	TRBV5-1	TRBD2	15	TRBJ2-7	CASSAVAGGPDEQYF	TGCGCCAGCAGCGCCGTAGCGGGGGGGCCCGACGAGCAGTACTTC
-	TRBV10-2	TRBD1	15	TRBJ1-2	CAISEGGQGDYGYTF	TGCGCCATTAGTGAAGGCGGACAGGGGGACTATGGCTACACCTTC
-	TRBV4-1	-	12	TRBJ2-1	CASSQDGMKGFF	TGCGCCAGCAGCCAAGATGGGATGAAGGGGTTCTTC
-	TRBV6-6	TRBD1	13	TRBJ1-5	CASSYTGAQTQHF	TGTGCCAGCAGTTACACAGGGGCTCAGACCCAGCATTTT
-	TRBV25-1	TRBD1	16	TRBJ1-2	CASSANRGDRFRGYTF	TGTGCCAGCAGTGCAAATAGAGGGGACAGGTTTCGTGGCTACACCTTC
few	TRBV2	-	14	TRBJ2-1	CASRGQTMGNEQFF	TGTGCCAGCAGAGGACAGACAATGGGGAATGAGCAGTTCTTC
few	TRBV20-1	-	12	TRBJ2-7	CSARGAGSEQYF	TGCAGTGCTAGAGGCGCAGGGTCCGAGCAGTACTTC
few	TRBV6-1	-	14	TRBJ1-4	CAGRAGPLSEKLFF	TGTGCCGGACGGGCGGGACCACTATCCGAGAAACTGTTTTTT
-	TRBV3-1	-	14	TRBJ1-1	CASSSLARESEAFF	TGTGCCAGCAGCTCCCTAGCCAGGGAATCTGAAGCTTTCTTT
-	TRBV12-3/TRBV12-4	TRBD1	13	TRBJ1-2	CASSLGQFYGYTF	TGTGCCAGCAGTTTGGGACAGTTCTATGGCTACACCTTC
once	TRBV2	TRBD1	18	TRBJ2-2	CASSLTKGQGTNTGELFF	TGTGCCAGCAGTCTAACTAAGGGACAGGGAACGAACACCGGGGAGCTGTTTTTT
-	TRBV7-2	-	15	TRBJ2-5	CASSFVTSRGETQYF	TGTGCCAGCAGCTTCGTCACCTCCAGGGGAGAGACCCAGTACTTC
-	TRBV7-2	TRBD2	16	TRBJ2-1	CASSLVGGGRALVSFF	TGTGCCAGCAGCTTAGTGGGCGGCGGGAGGGCCCTCGTTTCGTTCTTC
-	TRBV12-3/TRBV12-4	TRBD2	14	TRBJ2-7	CASSLPGLELEQYF	TGTGCCAGCAGTTTACCGGGACTAGAACTCGAGCAGTACTTC
-	TRBV3-1	TRBD2	15	TRBJ2-1	CASSQQGLAGGRQFF	TGTGCCAGCAGCCAACAAGGGCTAGCGGGAGGAAGACAGTTCTTC
-	TRBV20-1	TRBD2	16	TRBJ2-6	CSASTSAYSGANVLTF	TGCAGTGCTAGCACTAGCGCTTACTCTGGGGCCAACGTCCTGACTTTC
-	TRBV7-2	-	17	TRBJ2-1	CASSLAARTVGKNEQFF	TGTGCCAGCAGCTTAGCAGCTCGGACCGTCGGGAAAAATGAGCAGTTCTTC
-	TRBV12-3/TRBV12-4	-	15	TRBJ2-2	CASSLSGSGYGELFF	TGTGCCAGCAGCTTGAGCGGCTCAGGGTACGGGGAGCTGTTTTTT
-	TRBV10-3	-	14	TRBJ2-7	CAISESKGTYEQYF	TGTGCCATCAGTGAGTCCAAGGGTACCTACGAGCAGTACTTC
few	TRBV3-1	TRBD1	16	TRBJ2-3	CASSPSGTVSTDTQYF	TGTGCCAGCAGCCCCTCGGGGACAGTTAGCACAGATACGCAGTATTTT